A selection of T cell receptor beta chains follows, all from one sample in a study of OX40 agonist ivuxolimab in advanced cancers. Only in-frame clones appear in the TCRdb table, and some are missing; sequencing was by immunoSEQ multiplex PCR. Counted here are tens of thousands of clones, roughly 90% occurring once; the ten biggest clones make up approximately 4.6%. The sequenced sample was CD4+ or CD8+ T cells sorted from blood, obtained in a trial of the OX40 agonist ivuxolimab. These receptors originate from an adult with an advanced solid tumor such as melanoma, head and neck, liver or kidney cancer. Both conserved end residues are part of each CDR3. A D gene is named only where the DNA matches it firmly. The size field is filled for only some rows; it gives once, few, many or a size class.

v_gene	j_gene	d_gene	abundance	CDR3nt	CDR3aa
TRBV7-2	TRBJ2-5	-	-	TGTGCCAGCAGCCCCGGGGGGACCCAGTACTTC	CASSPGGTQYF
TRBV5-3	TRBJ1-3	-	-	TGTGCCAGAAGCTTGGAAGGGGTGGAGTTCTCTGGAAACACCATATATTTT	CARSLEGVEFSGNTIYF
TRBV5-4	TRBJ2-1	-	-	TGTGCCAGCAGCGACCTCGGGGCCAGCTCCTACAATGAGCAGTTCTTC	CASSDLGASSYNEQFF
TRBV5-6	TRBJ2-7	-	-	TGTGCCAGCAGCCCCTTGGGCCAGGCCTACGAGCAGTACTTC	CASSPLGQAYEQYF
TRBV6-1	TRBJ2-7	-	-	TGTGCCAGCAGTCACGACAGCTACACCTACGAGCAGTACTTC	CASSHDSYTYEQYF
TRBV27	TRBJ2-3	-	-	TGTGCCAGCAGTTTCCAACGGCCCAGCACAGATACGCAGTATTTT	CASSFQRPSTDTQYF
TRBV6-6	TRBJ1-1	TRBD1	-	TGTGCCAGCAAATTAATAACAGGGGCGAACACTGAAGCTTTCTTT	CASKLITGANTEAFF
TRBV10-3	TRBJ1-2	-	-	TGTGCCATCAGTGAGTCGATGGCGGTGGGTTATGGCTACACCTTC	CAISESMAVGYGYTF
TRBV7-8	TRBJ2-7	-	few	TGTGCCAGCACCCCATTTGGGGGCGGCGAGCAGTACTTC	CASTPFGGGEQYF
TRBV6-1	TRBJ2-3	-	-	TGTGCCAGCAGGGGTGGACCCTCAGATACGCAGTATTTT	CASRGGPSDTQYF
TRBV18	TRBJ2-6	-	-	TGTGCCAGCTCTTCACGGGACGGGGAAGCGTCTGGGGCCAACGTCCTGACTTTC	CASSSRDGEASGANVLTF
TRBV4-1	TRBJ1-4	-	few	TGCGCCAGCAGTCAAGATAGGAGAAGCCCCGCGCAGGGTGCAACTAATGAAAAACTGTTTTTT	CASSQDRRSPAQGATNEKLFF
TRBV2	TRBJ1-2	TRBD1	-	TGTGCCAGCAGGGAAGGACAGGGCCTTGGCTATGGCTACACCTTC	CASREGQGLGYGYTF
TRBV6-6	TRBJ2-2	-	-	TGTGCCAGCAGGACCAAAAACGGCGGGGAGCTGTTTTTT	CASRTKNGGELFF
TRBV11-2	TRBJ2-7	-	-	TGTGCCAGCCGTCACCGGGACAAGTCCTACGAGCAGTACTTC	CASRHRDKSYEQYF
TRBV7-9	TRBJ1-1	-	few	TGTGCCAGCAGCGGTACCGGGACGAAAGCTTTCTTT	CASSGTGTKAFF
TRBV27	TRBJ2-2	-	-	TGTGCCAGCAGTCCCTGGGCCGAGGAGGGGGAGCTGTTTTTT	CASSPWAEEGELFF
TRBV5-5	TRBJ2-7	-	-	TGTGCCAGCAGCTTGTTGGGGGCCTCCGCCTACGAGCAGTACTTC	CASSLLGASAYEQYF
TRBV6-5	TRBJ1-5	-	-	TGTGCCAGCAGATCGGGCGGCGATCAGCCCCAGCATTTT	CASRSGGDQPQHF
TRBV10-2	TRBJ2-1	-	-	TGCGCCAGCAGTGACTCTCGGTACAATGAGCAGTTCTTC	CASSDSRYNEQFF
TRBV7-2	TRBJ2-7	TRBD2	once	TGTGCCAGCAGCCAGACTAGCGGCGAGCAGTACTTC	CASSQTSGEQYF
TRBV30	TRBJ1-6	-	-	TGTGCCTGGACCGCGGGACTTTATAATTCACCCCTCCACTTT	CAWTAGLYNSPLHF
TRBV10-3	TRBJ1-5	TRBD1	-	TGTGCCATTGACAGGGAGGGGAGCAATCAGCCCCAGCATTTT	CAIDREGSNQPQHF
TRBV5-5	TRBJ2-1	-	-	TGTGCCAGCAGCTTGGCCAGGGTCCTCAGCTCCTACAATGAGCAGTTCTTC	CASSLARVLSSYNEQFF
TRBV7-8	TRBJ1-3	TRBD1	few	TGTGCCAGCAGCAAAGAACCCACGCTACAGGGGACCGGAAACACCATATATTTT	CASSKEPTLQGTGNTIYF
TRBV11-2	TRBJ2-5	-	few	TGTGCCAGCAGCTCAACCCAGGGGGGTAGGGAGACCCAGTACTTC	CASSSTQGGRETQYF
TRBV4-2	TRBJ1-1	-	-	TGTGCCAGCAGCCAAGAGGGGCCGGGGTGGACTGAAGCTTTCTTT	CASSQEGPGWTEAFF
TRBV29-1	TRBJ1-2	TRBD1	-	TGCAGCGCCCTCGGGACAGGGGACTATGGCTACACCTTC	CSALGTGDYGYTF
TRBV11-2	TRBJ2-5	-	-	TGTGCCAGCAGCCACTGGGCGAGTCGTGAGACCCAGTACTTC	CASSHWASRETQYF
TRBV28	TRBJ1-1	-	few	TGTGCCACCGATCAAGGAGTCGCTTTCTTT	CATDQGVAFF
TRBV29-1	TRBJ2-5	TRBD2	few	TGCAGCGTTGAACGGGGGGGCCAGGGGACCCAGTACTTC	CSVERGGQGTQYF
TRBV10-1	TRBJ2-7	-	-	TGCGCCAGCAGTGGTGGTAGACAGCCCTACGAGCAGTACTTC	CASSGGRQPYEQYF